This is a list of T cell receptor beta chains from one sample in a study of blood T cells in healthy people across ages. MiXCR, run by TCRdb on the 5' RACE reads, gives a single entry per CDR3 protein. The sample includes 1.5 million to 2 million distinct CDR3 sequences, around 35% of them seen just once. Sequenced input: blood. The receptor set was obtained from a woman aged 25 to 39 in good health. CDR3s include the opening cysteine and the closing phenylalanine or tryptophan. The D gene is left open where the match is weak. Some rows mark clone size as missing; the rest say once, few, many or name a class of expanded clone.

D	V	size	J	DNA	CDR3
TRBD2	TRBV13	few	TRBJ2-3	TGTGCCAGCAGCTTCTCGGCTAGCGGGAGATCAAATACGCAGTATTTT	CASSFSASGRSNTQYF
.	TRBV29-1	many	TRBJ2-3	TGCAGCGCCCTAAAGGCCGGTGGTACGCAGTATTTT	CSALKAGGTQYF
.	TRBV11-2	few	TRBJ2-2	TGTGCCAGCAGCCCGACCCGGATATTTCGGGAGCTGTTTTTT	CASSPTRIFRELFF
.	TRBV29-1	.	TRBJ2-3	TGCAGCGTTGACCGCGTAAACACAGATACGCAGTATTTT	CSVDRVNTDTQYF
.	TRBV3-1	.	TRBJ2-3	TGTGCCAGCAGCCCTGACCTTAGCCAGGTTACGCAGTATTTT	CASSPDLSQVTQYF
.	TRBV15	.	TRBJ1-2	TGTGCCACCAGCAGAGACCAGGGCAGCTACACCTTC	CATSRDQGSYTF
TRBD1	TRBV7-2	.	TRBJ2-7	TGTGCCAGCAGCCTATGGGACAGGGGGACCTACGAGCAGTACTTC	CASSLWDRGTYEQYF
.	TRBV5-1	.	TRBJ2-7	TGCGCCAGCAGCCCCTCCGGGAGCCAAATTAGGGGCGAGCAGTACTTC	CASSPSGSQIRGEQYF
.	TRBV5-1	.	TRBJ2-1	TGCGCCAGCAGCCCTGGACTAACGGGAGATAGCTCCTACAATGAGCAGTTCTTC	CASSPGLTGDSSYNEQFF
TRBD1	TRBV27	few	TRBJ1-1	TGTGCCAGCAGTTTATCGGTCTCTGGGACAGGACCGAACACTGAAGCTTTCTTT	CASSLSVSGTGPNTEAFF
.	TRBV11-2	few	TRBJ1-2	TGTGCCAGCAGTTTCCACCCAGGGAACTATGGCTACACCTTC	CASSFHPGNYGYTF
.	TRBV27	.	TRBJ2-3	TGTGCCAGCAGTTTAAGGGGTGTGTTGGGCCCAGATACGCAGTATTTT	CASSLRGVLGPDTQYF
.	TRBV27	.	TRBJ2-5	TGTACCAGCAGTTTGTTCTTTGGGTTAGATAAAGAGACCCAGTACTTC	CTSSLFFGLDKETQYF
TRBD1	TRBV7-2	.	TRBJ1-2	TGTGCCGGCAGCTTAGCCGACAGGGAATGGACCCACTATGGCTACACCTTC	CAGSLADREWTHYGYTF
.	TRBV6-5	few	TRBJ2-3	TGTGCCAGCAGTTACTCTGTAGCGACTAGCACAGATACGCAGTATTTT	CASSYSVATSTDTQYF
TRBD2	TRBV9	few	TRBJ2-1	TGTGCCAGCAGCTACGGGGGGACTAGCGAGAATGAGCAGTTCTTC	CASSYGGTSENEQFF
TRBD2	TRBV6-5	.	TRBJ2-3	TGTGCCAGCAGTTACAAAAGGGACAGCACTAGCGGGGGGACAGATACGCAGTATTTT	CASSYKRDSTSGGTDTQYF
.	TRBV6-1	.	TRBJ1-2	TGTGCCAGCAGTGAGGTAGGGACGGAAGGCTACACCTTC	CASSEVGTEGYTF
.	TRBV6-1	few	TRBJ2-7	TGTGCCAGCAGTGAAGCGACAGCTAGCTGGAGGGAGCAGTACTTC	CASSEATASWREQYF
TRBD1	TRBV20-1	.	TRBJ2-7	TGCAGTGCTGGGGGACAGTCACCCGTAAGCTACGAGCAGTACTTC	CSAGGQSPVSYEQYF
TRBD2	TRBV5-1	.	TRBJ2-3	TGCGCCAGCAGCTTAGCGGGATGGGACACAGATACGCAGTATTTT	CASSLAGWDTDTQYF
.	TRBV3-1	.	TRBJ2-1	TGTGCCAGCAGCCAAGCGGGTGCATATAGGCAGTTCTTC	CASSQAGAYRQFF